This T cell receptor (beta chain) was retrieved from a study of persistence of HIV-infected CD4 T cells. Cells were stimulated with CMV-infected fibroblast lysates at 10 ug/mL. CD40L/CD69 double-negative CD45RO-high memory CD4+ T cells were collected. A roughly 20-hour stimulation of CD8-depleted PBMCs used anti-CD28/CD49d costimulation, CD40-blocking antibody and enfuvirtide. Sequencing used immunoSEQ version 4 in survey mode. Clones were read by immunoSEQ multiplex PCR, and TCRdb kept only the in-frame ones, dropping some. The sample yields about 33,000 clones, roughly 82% seen once. As concerns this clone: Its antigen is not identified.

The receptor's source is an adult woman with HIV who was CMV-seropositive. The sequenced sample was CD4+ T cells sorted from PBMCs after approximately 20-hour stimulation, obtained from a patient who received antiretroviral therapy.

This chain's CDR3 is CATSDQGAGSGNTIYF. The CDR3 DNA sequence: TGTGCCACCAGTGACCAAGGGGCGGGCTCTGGAAACACCATATATTTT. The chain recombines TRBV24-1 with TRBJ1-3, with TRBD1 as a possible D gene (5 bases). Trimming removed 4 bases at V and 0 bases at J, with 12 bases between. The CDR3 is 16 amino acids. The germline CDR1 and CDR2 sequences are KGHDR and SFDVKD.